This T cell receptor (beta chain) was recorded in a study of Ad26.COV2.S vaccination and SARS-CoV-2 variants. Treatment in this sample: roughly 19 received Ad26.COV2.S at low or high dose, single or two shots; several received placebo; per-sample allocation not given. Following the first vaccine or placebo injection, samples were taken on day 63. The individual, an adult aged 18-55 years, was a donor in Boston. Wuhan-strain spike was delivered by a replication-incompetent Ad26 vector. Germline V gene data show CDR1 as SGHAT and CDR2 as FQNNGV. V was trimmed by 6 bases and J by 2 bases, leaving 14 bases between them. There are 14 residues in the CDR3. Method: immunoSEQ multiplex PCR; TCRdb's copy keeps in-frame clones and lacks some. The table records roughly 350,000 clones, roughly 90% of them present only once. Whole-study findings and limits: Analyses that measured TCR breadth and depth may have underestimated total T cell responses.

Worth noting for this clone: What it recognizes is unknown.

Sequenced material: peripheral blood, taken in a trial of Ad26.COV2.S vaccine versus placebo. The chain employs TRBV11-2 and TRBJ2-7, with D perhaps TRBD2 (7 bases). The clonotype originates from a person between 18 and 59 years old who received the Ad26.COV2.S COVID-19 vaccine or a placebo. This CDR3 is CASRGAGAAYEQYF. DNA of the CDR3: TGTGCCAGCAGGGGGGCGGGGGCCGCCTACGAGCAGTACTTC. Full variable domain (remainder filled in from reference TRBV11-2 and TRBJ2-7): EAGVAQSPRYKIIEKRQSVAFWCNPISGHATLYWYQQILGQGPKLLIQFQNNGVVDDSQLPKDRFSAERLKGVDSTLKIQPAKLEDSAVYLCASRGAGAAYEQYFGPGTRLTVT.